Given below is one TCR beta chain in context. Per germline, CDR1 MNHNY and CDR2 SVGAGI (reference sequence). With 5 bases removed from V and 4 bases from J, the gap between germline ends came to 5 bases. This CDR3 is built from 12 residues. One entry per CDR3 protein, called by TCRdb with MiXCR from the RACE reads. This table holds fewer than 300,000 distinct CDR3 sequences, more than 6.5% found once. Time point of the sample: pre-sensitization, week 0. Treatment described: therapeutic diphenylcyclopropenone sensitization with weekly scalp DPC. The sample originates from a study of human T cells and chemical hapten exposure.

Sequences were derived from whole blood, sampled in connection with sensitization to the hapten diphenylcyclopropenone (DPC). The receptor was isolated from a woman aged 40-49 years with alopecia areata. Some clones in this sample may be carry-over from other donors' samples. The chain employs TRBV6-6 and TRBJ2-2; D is unresolved. The CDR3 loop is CASSRLTGELFF. In DNA, the CDR3 is TGTGCCAGCAGTCGCCTCACCGGGGAGCTGTTTTTT.